Following are 5 T cell receptor beta chains from one sample sequenced in a study of cytomegalovirus exposure and HLA in healthy donors (dated by TCRdb to 2017 to 2019). To prepare the library, the immunoSEQ multiplex PCR assay was applied. A mixture of 60 forward primers for TCR Vbeta segments and 13 reverse primers for TCR Jbeta segments was used in the multiplex PCR. The table was pulled from immuneACCESS by TCRdb, which kept in-frame rearrangements only. Such tables lose some clones; where checked, under half of the loss comes from unresolved V genes, and the rest has no known cause. In this sample the table shows some 88,000 clones, roughly 70% of which occur a single time. Approximately 15% of the sample lies in the top ten. Sample: PBMCs. These receptor sequences come from a woman aged 18 to 35 in good health and CMV-seropositive.

The J gene is TRBJ1-4, the V gene TRBV21-1; the D call TRBD1 from the table was never checked on the DNA. TRBV21-1 is given as a pseudogene. The CDR3 consists of 14 residues. Here the CDR3 reads CASSKDREGEKLFF. The CDR3 nucleotides are TGTGCCAGCAGCAAAGACAGGGAAGGGGAAAAACTGTTTTTT.

This chain joins TRBV5-6 and TRBJ1-2, with D possibly being TRBD1 (6 bases). The CDR3 length is 14 residues. The V end lost 0 bases, the J end lost 2 bases, and 8 bases lay between the germline ends. Germline CDR1 reads SGHDT; CDR2 reads YYEEEE. This chain's CDR3 is CASSLGRGNYGYTF. In nucleotides, the CDR3 is TGTGCCAGCAGCTTGGGCAGGGGAAACTATGGCTACACCTTC.

The genes are TRBV5-1 and TRBJ2-5; 8 bases are shared with TRBD2. The J call is uncertain, as TRBJ2-7 better fits the DNA end. Germline-derived CDR1 and CDR2 are SGHRS and YFSETQ. The CDR3 runs to 14 residues. The CDR3 protein is CASREGPLGPEQYF. In DNA, the CDR3 is TGCGCCAGCCGGGAGGGTCCCCTTGGGCCCGAGCAGTACTTC.

The rearrangement links TRBV18 to TRBJ2-7; a possible D gene is TRBD2 (5 bases). This CDR3 is 15 amino acids long. Trimming took off 3 bases at V and 0 bases at J, with 12 bases between the two ends. Per the germline V gene, CDR1 is KGHSH and CDR2 is LQKENI. This CDR3 is CASSPTGLGSYEQYF. The CDR3 region has the DNA TGTGCCAGCTCACCCACCGGACTCGGCTCCTACGAGCAGTACTTC.

The chain couples TRBV28 to TRBJ2-5; D might be TRBD2 (6 bases). With 3 bases removed from V and 4 bases from J, the gap between germline ends came to 15 bases. The CDR3 runs to 15 residues. Germline V gene sequence: CDR1 MDHEN, CDR2 SYDVKM. CDR3 in amino acids: CASSFRQRVGETQYF. In nucleotides, the CDR3 is TGTGCCAGCAGTTTTAGACAGCGGGTCGGAGAGACCCAGTACTTC.